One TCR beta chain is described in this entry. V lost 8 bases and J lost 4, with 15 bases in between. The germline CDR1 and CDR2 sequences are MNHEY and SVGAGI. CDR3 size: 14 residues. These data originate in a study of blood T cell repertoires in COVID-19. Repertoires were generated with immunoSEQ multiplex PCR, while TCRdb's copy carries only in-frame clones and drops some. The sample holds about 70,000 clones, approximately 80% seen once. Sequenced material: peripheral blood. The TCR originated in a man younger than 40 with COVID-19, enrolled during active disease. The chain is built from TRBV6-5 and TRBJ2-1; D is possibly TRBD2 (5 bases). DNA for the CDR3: TGTGCCAGCCGATTCCGGGGTAATTACAATGAGCAGTTCTTC. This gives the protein CASRFRGNYNEQFF.